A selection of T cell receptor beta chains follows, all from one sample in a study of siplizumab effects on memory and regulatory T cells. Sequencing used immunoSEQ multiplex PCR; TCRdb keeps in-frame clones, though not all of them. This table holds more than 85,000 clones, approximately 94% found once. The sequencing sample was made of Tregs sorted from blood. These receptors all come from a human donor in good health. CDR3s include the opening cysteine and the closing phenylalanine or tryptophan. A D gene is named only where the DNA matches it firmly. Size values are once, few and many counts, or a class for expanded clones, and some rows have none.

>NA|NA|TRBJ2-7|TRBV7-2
TGTGCCAGCAGCAAAAGGACTGATGCCTACGAGCAGTACTTC
CASSKRTDAYEQYF
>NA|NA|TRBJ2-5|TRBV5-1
TGCGCCAGCACCTTGGACCTAACGGCCCAGTACTTC
CASTLDLTAQYF
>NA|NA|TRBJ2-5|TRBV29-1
TGCAGCGTTGATCTCGGCAGACAAGAGACCCAGTACTTC
CSVDLGRQETQYF
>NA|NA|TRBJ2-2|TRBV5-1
TGCGCCAGCAGCTTGGAGAGAGGGATAAACACCGGGGAGCTGTTTTTT
CASSLERGINTGELFF
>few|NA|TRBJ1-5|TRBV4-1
TGCGCCAGCAGCCAATCCGGCAGGCAGGCCTTCAATCAGCCCCAGCATTTT
CASSQSGRQAFNQPQHF
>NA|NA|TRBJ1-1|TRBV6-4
TGTGCCAGCAGCCAACAGTTGAACACTGAAGCTTTCTTT
CASSQQLNTEAFF
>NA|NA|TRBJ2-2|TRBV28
TGTGCCAGCAGCTCCACCGGGACACGCACCGGGGAGCTGTTTTTT
CASSSTGTRTGELFF
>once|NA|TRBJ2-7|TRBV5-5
TGTGCCAGCAGCTTGTACCCGGGCGATAGGGTCCCCTACGAGCAGTACTTC
CASSLYPGDRVPYEQYF
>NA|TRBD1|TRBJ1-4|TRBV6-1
TGTGCCAGCAGATTCCGGACAGGGTCTAATGAAAAACTGTTTTTT
CASRFRTGSNEKLFF
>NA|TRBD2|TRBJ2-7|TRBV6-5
TGTGCCAGCAGCCGGACTAGCGGCGTCTACGAGCAGTACTTC
CASSRTSGVYEQYF
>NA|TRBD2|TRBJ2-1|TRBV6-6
TGTGCCAGCAGTTACTCCCCCGGGACTAGATGGAATGAGCAGTTCTTC
CASSYSPGTRWNEQFF
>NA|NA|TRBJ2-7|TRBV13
TGTGCCAGCAGCTACCGGGGCAGGGGCGAGCAGTACTTC
CASSYRGRGEQYF
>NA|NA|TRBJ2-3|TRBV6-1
TGTGCCAGCAGTGATGGGGGATCTAGCACAGATACGCAGTATTTT
CASSDGGSSTDTQYF
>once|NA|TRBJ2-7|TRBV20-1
TGCAGTGCTACCGTTTCCTACGAGCAGTACTTC
CSATVSYEQYF
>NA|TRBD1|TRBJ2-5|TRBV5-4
TGTGCCAGCAGCCCGGACAGGCTGTACCAAGAGACCCAGTACTTC
CASSPDRLYQETQYF
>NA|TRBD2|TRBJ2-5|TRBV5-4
TGTGCCAGCAGCTCGGAAGCGGGACACCAAGAGACCCAGTACTTC
CASSSEAGHQETQYF
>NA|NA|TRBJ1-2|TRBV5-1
TGCGCCAGCAGCTTGACCGGAACGTCACCTAACTATGGCTACACCTTC
CASSLTGTSPNYGYTF
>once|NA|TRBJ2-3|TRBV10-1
TGCGCCAGCAGTGAGTCGTATATCACAGATACGCAGTATTTT
CASSESYITDTQYF
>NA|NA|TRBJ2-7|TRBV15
TGTGCCACCAGGGTAAACCAACTAGGGCCCGAGCAGTACTTC
CATRVNQLGPEQYF
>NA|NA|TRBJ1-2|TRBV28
TGTGCCAGCAGTTTGGCAGGGCCCTATCTGGGCTACACCTTC
CASSLAGPYLGYTF
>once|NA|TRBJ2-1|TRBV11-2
TGTGCCAGCAGCCTTAGGAGGGTCTCCTACAATGAGCAGTTCTTC
CASSLRRVSYNEQFF
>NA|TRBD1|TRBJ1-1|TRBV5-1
TGCGCCAGCAGTCCCGGGACAGCGAACACTGAAGCTTTCTTT
CASSPGTANTEAFF
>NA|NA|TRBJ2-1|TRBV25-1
TGTGCCAGCAGTGAATTGCGGGGCTTCTCCTACAATGAGCAGTTCTTC
CASSELRGFSYNEQFF
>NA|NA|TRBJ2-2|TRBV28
TGTGCCAGCAGGCGAGGGTTGGGGGAGCTGTTTTTT
CASRRGLGELFF
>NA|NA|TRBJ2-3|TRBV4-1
TGCGCCAGCAGCCCTGCACCTAGCACAGATACGCAGTATTTT
CASSPAPSTDTQYF
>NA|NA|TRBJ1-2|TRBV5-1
TGCGCCAGCAGCTCGACATCTCAGTGGGGCTACACCTTC
CASSSTSQWGYTF
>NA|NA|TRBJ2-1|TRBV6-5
TGTGCCAGCAGTTCATTCAATGAGCAGTTCTTC
CASSSFNEQFF
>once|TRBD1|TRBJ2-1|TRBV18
TGTGCCAGCTCTCTAGACAGGGCCTACAATGAGCAGTTCTTC
CASSLDRAYNEQFF
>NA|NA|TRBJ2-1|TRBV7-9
TGTGCCAGCAGCTTGGGGAGCTCCTACAATGAGCAGTTCTTC
CASSLGSSYNEQFF
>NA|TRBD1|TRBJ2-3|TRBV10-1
TGCGCCAGCAGTGAAGCAGGGGGCCGGACAGATACGCAGTATTTT
CASSEAGGRTDTQYF
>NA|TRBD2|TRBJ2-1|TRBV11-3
TGTGCCAGCAGCTTAGGCGGGAGGGCCGGGCATGAGCAGTTCTTC
CASSLGGRAGHEQFF
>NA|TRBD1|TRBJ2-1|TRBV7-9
TGTGCCAGCAGCTTGGACAGGAGCTCCTACAATGAGCAGTTCTTC
CASSLDRSSYNEQFF
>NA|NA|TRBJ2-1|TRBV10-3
TGTGCCATCAGTGTTAGTAATGAGCAGTTCTTC
CAISVSNEQFF
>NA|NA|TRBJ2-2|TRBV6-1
TGTGCCAGCAGAACGAACACCGGGGAGCTGTTTTTT
CASRTNTGELFF
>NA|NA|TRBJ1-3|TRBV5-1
TGCGCCAGCAGCTTGGAGGTCTCGGCTAGCGGAAACACCATATATTTT
CASSLEVSASGNTIYF
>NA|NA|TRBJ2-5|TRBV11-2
TGTGCCAGCAGCATAACGGGACAAATGAAGGGGGAGTACTTC
CASSITGQMKGEYF
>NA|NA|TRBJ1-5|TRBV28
TGTGCCAGCATACCAGGGTGGGGCAATCAGCCCCAGCATTTT
CASIPGWGNQPQHF
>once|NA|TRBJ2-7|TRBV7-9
TGTGCCAGCAGCTCCCACAACCGGGACCCTGCCTACGAGCAGTACTTC
CASSSHNRDPAYEQYF
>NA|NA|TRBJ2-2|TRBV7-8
TGTGCCTTTAACAGCCTGGCGGGTGCGAACACCGGGGAGCTGTTTTTT
CAFNSLAGANTGELFF
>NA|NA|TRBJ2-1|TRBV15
TGTGCCACCAGCAGAGCTAGGATAAAATTCGTTGAGCAGTTCTTC
CATSRARIKFVEQFF
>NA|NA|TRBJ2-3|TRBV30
TGTGCCTGGAGTGTCCGGGCAGATACGCAGTATTTT
CAWSVRADTQYF
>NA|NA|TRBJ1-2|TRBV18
TGTGCCAGCTCACTTGGACAGAACTATGGCTACACCTTC
CASSLGQNYGYTF
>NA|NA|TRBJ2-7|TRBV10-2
TGCGCCAGCGGGGCGCCCGCCTACGAGCAGTACTTC
CASGAPAYEQYF
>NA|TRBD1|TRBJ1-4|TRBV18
TGTGCCAGCTCGCAGACAGGGGGCAAGGAAAAACTGTTTTTT
CASSQTGGKEKLFF
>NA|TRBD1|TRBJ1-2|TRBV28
TGTGCCACCATTGGGGACAGGGTATACTATGGCTACACCTTC
CATIGDRVYYGYTF
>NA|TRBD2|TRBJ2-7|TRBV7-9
TGTGCCAGCAGTCAGACTAGCGGGAGATTGTACTTC
CASSQTSGRLYF
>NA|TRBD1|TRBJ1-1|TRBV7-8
TGTGCCAGCAGACAACAGGGGCCAATGAACACTGAAGCTTTCTTT
CASRQQGPMNTEAFF
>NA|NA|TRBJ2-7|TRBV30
TGTGCCTGGAGTGTAGGGTACGAGCAGTACTTC
CAWSVGYEQYF
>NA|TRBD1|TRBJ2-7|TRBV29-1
TGCAGCGTTGAGGGGACAGCCTCCTACGAGCAGTACTTC
CSVEGTASYEQYF
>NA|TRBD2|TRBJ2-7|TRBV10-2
TGCGCCAGCAGCCGGGGACTAGGTCCCTACGAGCAGTACTTC
CASSRGLGPYEQYF
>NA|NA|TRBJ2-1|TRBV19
TGTGCCAGTAGTATAATCCGAAACAATGAGCAGTTCTTC
CASSIIRNNEQFF
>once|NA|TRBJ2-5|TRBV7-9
TGTGCCAGCAGCTTAGCGAGGTCCGGGACCCAGTACTTC
CASSLARSGTQYF
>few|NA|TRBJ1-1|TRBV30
TGTGCCTGGGCACAGGATTACACTGAAGCTTTCTTT
CAWAQDYTEAFF
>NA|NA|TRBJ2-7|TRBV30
TGTGCCTGGAGTGCGCTTTACGGGAGAGGCCCCTACGAGCAGTACTTC
CAWSALYGRGPYEQYF
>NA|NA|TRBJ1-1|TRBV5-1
TGCGCCAGCAGCCCGTGGGGGGAGGGCCTGAACACTGAAGCTTTCTTT
CASSPWGEGLNTEAFF